This T cell receptor beta chain was sequenced during a study of glioma-infiltrating T cells after dendritic cell vaccination. Measured with immunoSEQ multiplex PCR; TCRdb has only the in-frame clones, and not every one. The table lists tens of thousands of clones, around 86% of them singletons. The study, taken as a whole, reports: Longer survival after dendritic cell vaccination followed higher pretreatment TIL content.

For this clone: Antigen specificity is unknown.

This CDR3 spans 13 amino acids. In germline, CDR1 is SNHLY, CDR2 FYNNEI. V was pared by 3 bases and J by 4 bases, with 9 bases between. This receptor was obtained from a human donor with glioblastoma. The source was blood, collected before dendritic cell vaccination. V usage is TRBV2 and J usage is TRBJ2-5, with a possible D match to TRBD1 (5 bases). The chain's CDR3 is CASSDLQGETQYF. The CDR3 DNA is TGTGCCAGCAGTGATCTTCAGGGAGAGACCCAGTACTTC.